This TCR beta chain originates from a study of shared clonotypes between healthy human individuals. Broader study findings: Rarefaction indicated that sorted-subset sequencing remained incomplete although depth was large. Naive CD4 clonotypes were shared across several donors at roughly 5.5%. Unshared clonotypes carried lower generation probabilities than those common to all four donors.

Turning to this clone: As yet, its antigen is unknown.

Clones were sequenced by immunoSEQ multiplex PCR, and TCRdb holds only the in-frame ones, with some missing. The repertoire holds nearly 1,000,000 clones, approximately 76% seen once, with around 1.4% in the top ten. The donors were adults (healthy and HIV-negative) with no recent acute infections or vaccinations. The CDR3 loop spans 15 amino acids. CDR1 is MDHEN, CDR2 SYDVKM, per germline. V shed 2 bases and J shed 4 bases, with 12 bases lying between them. This sequence was found in a man aged 18 to 30 in good health. The chain couples TRBV28 to TRBJ1-3; no clear D gene. Sequencing input: memory CD4+ T cells sorted from blood. Subset indicated: CD45RA-negative fraction. The CDR3 DNA reads TGTGCCAGCAGTTTAGACACTCTAGGGGGAAACACCATATATTTT. Protein product: CASSLDTLGGNTIYF.